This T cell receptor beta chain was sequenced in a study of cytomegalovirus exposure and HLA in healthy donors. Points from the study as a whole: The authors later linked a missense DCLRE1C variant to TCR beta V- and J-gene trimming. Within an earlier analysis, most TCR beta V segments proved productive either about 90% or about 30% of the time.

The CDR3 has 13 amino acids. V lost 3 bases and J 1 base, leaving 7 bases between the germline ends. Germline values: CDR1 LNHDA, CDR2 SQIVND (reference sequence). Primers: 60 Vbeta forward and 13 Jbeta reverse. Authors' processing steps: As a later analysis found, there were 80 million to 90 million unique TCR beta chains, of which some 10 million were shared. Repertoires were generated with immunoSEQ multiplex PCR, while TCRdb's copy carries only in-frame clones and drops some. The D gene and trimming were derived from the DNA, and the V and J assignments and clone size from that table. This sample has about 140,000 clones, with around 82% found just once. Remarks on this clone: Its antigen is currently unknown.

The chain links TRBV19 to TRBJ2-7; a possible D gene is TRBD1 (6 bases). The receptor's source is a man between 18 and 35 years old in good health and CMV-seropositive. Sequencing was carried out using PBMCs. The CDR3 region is CASSIGQSYEQYF. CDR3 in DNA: TGTGCCAGTAGTATCGGACAGTCCTACGAGCAGTACTTC.